Following are 8 T cell receptor beta chains from one sample sequenced in a study of blood T cell repertoires in COVID-19. The assay was immunoSEQ multiplex PCR, and TCRdb's table has in-frame clones only and misses some. Altogether roughly 100,000 clones are present, around 87% being singletons, with the ten largest covering approximately 10%. The sample comprised peripheral blood. The origin of the receptors is a woman aged 25 to 39 with acute or convalescent COVID-19.

The chain uses TRBV9 and TRBJ2-1; 10 bases map to TRBD2. The J segment lost 3 bases and the V segment lost 7 bases, leaving 7 bases of the junction unmatched. The CDR3 consists of 15 residues. Germline CDR1 is SGDLS and CDR2 is YYNGEE. Written as DNA, the CDR3 is TGTGCCAGCGCCTCCGGGACTAGCGTCTACAATGAGCAGTTCTTC. This encodes CASASGTSVYNEQFF.

This clone has a handful of counts. V is TRBV19 and J is TRBJ1-1; D call uncertain. Deletions cut 3 bases from V and 4 bases from J, with 24 bases between. The CDR3 has 18 amino acids. Germline loops: CDR1 LNHDA, CDR2 SQIVND (reference sequence). Here the CDR3 reads CASSMDAPNLFGSTEAFF. As DNA, the CDR3 is TGTGCCAGTAGTATGGACGCCCCAAACCTGTTTGGGAGCACTGAAGCTTTCTTT.

The J gene is TRBJ1-2, the V gene TRBV29-1, with TRBD1 matching 7 bases. V trimming: 6 bases; J trimming: 4 bases; junction bases outside the gene matches: 11. CDR1 and CDR2 from the germline V gene are SQVTM and ANQGSEA. This CDR3 spans 14 amino acids. The CDR3 DNA sequence: TGCAGCGTAGACAGGGAACGGGTAGGCTATGGCTACACCTTC. Protein: CSVDRERVGYGYTF.

J is TRBJ1-2 and V is TRBV9; tentatively, D is TRBD1 (6 bases). Germline loops: CDR1 SGDLS, CDR2 YYNGEE. The CDR3 has 12 residues. V lost 3 bases, J lost 8 bases, and 11 bases lay in between. DNA of the CDR3: TGTGCCAGCAGCGAGAGGCAGGGGGGCTACACCTTC. Protein: CASSERQGGYTF.

The chain uses TRBV3-1 (or the pseudogene TRBV3-2) and TRBJ2-4; D perhaps matches TRBD2 (6 bases). The ends were cut back, 0 bases at V and 4 bases at J, with 16 bases in the middle. The germline gives CDR1 LGHDT, CDR2 YNNKEL (reference sequence). The CDR3 consists of 17 residues. The CDR3 loop reads CASSQDGGEARKNIQYF. The CDR3 DNA follows: TGTGCCAGCAGCCAAGATGGAGGGGAAGCCAGGAAAAACATTCAGTACTTC.

The V gene is TRBV7-2, the J gene TRBJ2-5; possible D gene TRBD2, 5 bases. Trimming removed 5 bases from V and 7 bases from J, with 14 bases in between. CDR3 size: 13 residues. Germline V gene data show CDR1 as SGHTA and CDR2 as FQGNSA. The CDR3 is CASSRGLPGTQYF. Written as DNA, the CDR3 is TGTGCCAGCAGCCGGGGTCTACCGGGGACCCAGTACTTC.

This chain connects TRBV18 to TRBJ2-3, with 10 bases that match TRBD2. V shed 5 bases and J 3 bases; nucleotides not matched to a gene: 8. This CDR3 spans 16 amino acids. The germline gives CDR1 KGHSH, CDR2 LQKENI. The CDR3 is CASSSQLAGRTDTQYF. DNA for the CDR3: TGTGCCAGCTCATCTCAACTAGCGGGGAGAACAGATACGCAGTATTTT.

The chain recombines TRBV10-1 with TRBJ1-2; D is unresolved. From germline, CDR1 is WNHNN and CDR2 SYGVQD (reference sequence). CDR3 size: 13 residues. V lost 1 base and J 8 bases, leaving 11 bases between the germline ends. The DNA for the CDR3 is TGCGCCAGCAGTGAGTTCCTAGAAAGCGGCTACACCTTC. This translates into CASSEFLESGYTF.